The 31 T cell receptor beta chains given below trace back to one sample, sequenced in a study of Ad26.COV2.S vaccination and SARS-CoV-2 variants. Clones were sequenced by immunoSEQ multiplex PCR, and TCRdb holds only the in-frame ones, with some missing. The table records 300,000 to 350,000 clones, around 88% of them present only once. Indicated treatment: some 20 received Ad26.COV2.S at low or high dose, single or two shots; a few received placebo; per-sample allocation not given. Repertoires come from day 63 after the first vaccine or placebo injection. The input for sequencing was peripheral blood, taken in a trial of Ad26.COV2.S vaccine versus placebo. Receptors were obtained from a person between 18 and 60 years old who received the Ad26.COV2.S COVID-19 vaccine or a placebo.

This clone was counted a single time. The chain couples TRBV18 to TRBJ2-3, with 9 bases lining up with TRBD2. J lost 5 bases, V lost 0 bases, and 6 bases had no gene match. This CDR3 is 16 amino acids long. Per germline, CDR1 KGHSH and CDR2 LQKENI. Here the CDR3 DNA reads TGTGCCAGCTCACCACCGAGAGCGGGGGGTGGAGATACGCAGTATTTT. Translated, it gives CASSPPRAGGGDTQYF.

The V call is TRBV2, the J call TRBJ2-3, with unresolved D. V lost 10 bases to trimming and J lost 0 bases, with 23 bases between them. Germline loops: CDR1 SNHLY, CDR2 FYNNEI. The CDR3 runs to 17 residues. DNA of the CDR3: TGTGCCATCTTAGTTAGCTCGGAGAGAACTAGCACAGATACGCAGTATTTT. Translation: CAILVSSERTSTDTQYF.

The chain is built from TRBV28 and TRBJ1-5; 11 nucleotides match TRBD1. V lost 2 bases to trimming and J lost 7 bases; unmatched junction nucleotides: 1. CDR3 length equals 14 residues. The germline CDR1 and CDR2 sequences are MDHEN and SYDVKM. The CDR3 bases are TGTGCCAGCAGTTTAGGGACAGGGGGGCAGCCCCAGCATTTT. This encodes CASSLGTGGQPQHF.

The chain has TRBV19 and TRBJ1-5, with 8 positions matching TRBD1. This CDR3 region has 15 residues. With V trimmed by 5 bases and J by 3 bases, 6 bases remained unmatched. Germline values: CDR1 LNHDA, CDR2 SQIVND (reference sequence). This CDR3 reads CASSSSGGNNQPQHF. The CDR3 region has the DNA TGTGCCAGTAGTTCTTCAGGGGGCAACAATCAGCCCCAGCATTTT.

J is TRBJ2-7 and V is TRBV10-3; no clear D. Trimming shortened V by 7 bases and J by 5 bases, and 15 bases separated the two germline ends. CDR1 is ENHRY and CDR2 is SYGVKD in the germline V gene. The CDR3 totals 13 residues. CDR3 sequence: CAITRVLGDEQYF. DNA for the CDR3: TGTGCCATCACTAGGGTCCTCGGCGACGAGCAGTACTTC.

This clone occurred once. The CDR3 here is CASSLRGVNYGYTF. In DNA form, the CDR3 reads TGTGCCAGCAGTTTAAGAGGGGTTAACTATGGCTACACCTTC. This sequence joins TRBV28 and TRBJ1-2; a possible D gene is TRBD1 (5 bases). V lost 2 bases to trimming and J lost 1 base, with 8 bases between them. The CDR3 contains 14 residues. The germline V gene encodes CDR1 MDHEN and CDR2 SYDVKM.

This rearrangement joins TRBV6-5 to TRBJ2-3, with a weak D call TRBD2 (5 bases). Germline V gene sequence: CDR1 MNHEY, CDR2 SVGAGI. Between the trimmed V and J ends, which lost 6 bases and 6 bases, there was a span of 19 bases. There are 15 residues in the CDR3. Here the CDR3 reads CASSPQAVGGDTQYF. The CDR3 DNA follows: TGTGCCAGCAGCCCACAAGCGGTGGGTGGCGATACGCAGTATTTT.

CDR3 region: CASPTGQDGTGELFF. The CDR3 DNA reads as TGTGCCAGCCCGACGGGACAGGATGGGACCGGGGAGCTGTTTTTT. The chain combines TRBV18 with TRBJ2-2; 8 bases are shared with TRBD1. V lost 8 bases and J lost 5; bases outside the gene matches: 10. Germline-derived CDR1 and CDR2 are KGHSH and LQKENI. This CDR3 is 15 amino acids long.

This clone has only one observation. This chain uses TRBV24-1 with TRBJ2-3; no definite D call. This CDR3 contains 14 residues. V dropped 6 bases and J dropped 2 bases, with 11 bases sitting between them. Germline V gives CDR1 KGHDR, CDR2 SFDVKD. CDR3: CATSTPYDTDTQYF. DNA of the CDR3: TGTGCCACCAGTACTCCGTACGACACAGATACGCAGTATTTT.

This clone has only one observation. The V and J genes are TRBV7-9 and TRBJ1-2; 9 nucleotides match TRBD1. The CDR3 sequence is 17 residues long. Germline CDR1 and CDR2: SEHNR and FQNEAQ (reference sequence). Losses at the gene ends were 3 bases for V and 5 bases for J; bases not matched to a gene: 13. CDR3 loop: CASSFDIPGTGKYGYTF. Here the CDR3 DNA reads TGTGCCAGCAGCTTCGATATACCCGGGACAGGGAAATATGGCTACACCTTC.

The CDR3 DNA is TGCGCCAGCAGCCAAGCTGTCTCCATTTCCTACGAGCAGTACTTC. Residues: CASSQAVSISYEQYF. The V call is TRBV4-1, the J call TRBJ2-7; D ambiguous. With 1 base removed from V and 1 base from J, the gap between germline ends came to 11 bases. CDR1 MGHRA and CDR2 YSYEKL come from the germline V gene. The CDR3 is 15 amino acids.

V is TRBV2 and J is TRBJ2-6; a possible D gene is TRBD1 (6 bases). The CDR3 runs to 17 residues. Germline V gene lookup returns CDR1 SNHLY and CDR2 FYNNEI. V gave up 3 bases and J gave up 0 bases, with 12 bases separating them. The CDR3 region has the DNA TGTGCCAGCAGTGACGCAGGGGCGAGCTCTGGGGCCAACGTCCTGACTTTC. Amino acid sequence: CASSDAGASSGANVLTF.

The J gene is TRBJ2-1, the V gene TRBV7-2, with D maybe TRBD2 (5 bases). The CDR3 is 13 amino acids. Germline V gene sequence: CDR1 SGHTA, CDR2 FQGNSA. V was shortened by 0 bases and J by 7 bases, with 7 bases between the two germline ends. Here the CDR3 reads CASSLARENEQFF. The CDR3 DNA follows: TGTGCCAGCAGCTTAGCGAGGGAGAATGAGCAGTTCTTC.

The rearrangement joins TRBV27 to TRBJ1-2; no reliable D call. The CDR3 has 13 residues. Trimming pared 6 bases from V and 5 bases from J, leaving 13 bases between. Germline lookup yields CDR1 MNHEY and CDR2 SMNVEV (reference sequence). The CDR3 nucleotides read TGTGCCAGCAGCCCCTGGGCACTGTATGGCTACACCTTC. As protein: CASSPWALYGYTF.

The CDR3 DNA follows: TGTGCCAGCAGACAACCGTGGGACAGGGACTTCTACAATGAGCAGTTCTTC. Its protein product is CASRQPWDRDFYNEQFF. The rearrangement joins TRBV11-2 to TRBJ2-1; 9 positions match TRBD1. There are 17 residues in the CDR3. Germline CDR1 reads SGHAT; CDR2 reads FQNNGV. V was pared by 6 bases and J by 3 bases, with 12 bases of the junction left unmatched. The full variable domain, with the rest looked up from reference TRBV11-2 and TRBJ2-1, is EAGVAQSPRYKIIEKRQSVAFWCNPISGHATLYWYQQILGQGPKLLIQFQNNGVVDDSQLPKDRFSAERLKGVDSTLKIQPAKLEDSAVYLCASRQPWDRDFYNEQFFGPGTRLTVL.

This clone appeared a single time. CDR3 region: CASSFGADTQYF. CDR3 DNA: TGTGCCAGCAGCTTCGGAGCAGATACGCAGTATTTT. The chain links TRBV13 to TRBJ2-3; D remains ambiguous. The CDR3 spans 12 residues. V was pared by 3 bases and J by 4 bases, with 5 bases between. Germline lookup yields CDR1 PRHDT and CDR2 FYEKMQ (reference sequence).

The rearrangement joins TRBV10-1 to TRBJ1-2; perhaps TRBD1 as D (5 bases). Trimming took 3 bases from V and 2 from J, leaving 16 bases between them. Germline CDR1 WNHNN, CDR2 SYGVQD (reference sequence). The length of the CDR3 is 16 residues. In DNA form, the CDR3 reads TGCGCCAGCAGTGAATTCTCCCGAAGGGACAACTATGGCTACACCTTC. Encoded protein: CASSEFSRRDNYGYTF.

The genes are TRBV24-1 and TRBJ2-3; TRBD1 is a possible D gene (5 bases). The V gene's germline CDR1 is KGHDR and CDR2 SFDVKD. V lost 4 bases, J lost 3 bases, and 19 bases lay in between. The CDR3 has 17 amino acids. In DNA, the CDR3 is TGTGCCACCAGTGACCAACCTGAAGGGGTAGGAACAGATACGCAGTATTTT. This encodes CATSDQPEGVGTDTQYF.

The chain links TRBV2 to TRBJ2-2, with D tentatively TRBD1 (5 bases). The CDR3 runs to 13 residues. CDR1 is SNHLY, CDR2 FYNNEI, per germline. V dropped 8 bases and J dropped 3 bases, with 10 bases sitting between them. For the CDR3, the DNA is TGTGCCAGCCGAACAGGATACACCGGGGAGCTGTTTTTT. Amino acid sequence: CASRTGYTGELFF. Supplemented by reference TRBV2 and TRBJ2-2, the full variable domain reads EPEVTQTPSHQVTQMGQEVILRCVPISNHLYFYWYRQILGQKVEFLVSFYNNEISEKSEIFDDQFSVERPDGSNFTLKIRSTKLEDSAMYFCASRTGYTGELFFGEGSRLTVL.

This chain uses TRBV28 with TRBJ1-2; perhaps TRBD1 as D (5 bases). The germline CDR1 and CDR2 sequences are MDHEN and SYDVKM. V was pared by 5 bases and J by 5 bases, with 21 bases between. The CDR3 totals 16 residues. CDR3 nucleotides: TGTGCCAGCAGTCCCTCCGGGGGGAGTTTGGGTTATGGCTACACCTTC. Residues: CASSPSGGSLGYGYTF.

The V and J genes are TRBV9 and TRBJ1-1; D is uncertain. The CDR3 is 14 residues long. In germline, CDR1 is SGDLS, CDR2 YYNGEE. V was cut by 4 bases and J by 1 base, with 11 bases left in between. The CDR3 DNA is TGTGCCAGCAGCCCATCGGGCCGGAACACTGAAGCTTTCTTT. Its translation: CASSPSGRNTEAFF.

J is TRBJ1-5 and V is TRBV2, with D possibly being TRBD1 (6 bases). V was pared by 3 bases and J by 5 bases, with 11 bases between. CDR3 size: 14 residues. The germline gives CDR1 SNHLY, CDR2 FYNNEI. CDR3 coding DNA: TGTGCCAGCAGTGAGTCCAGGACAGATCAGCCCCAGCATTTT. This translates into CASSESRTDQPQHF.

The chain employs TRBV6-5 and TRBJ2-1; possibly TRBD1 or TRBD2 for D (5 bases each). V lost 11 bases, J lost 7 bases, and 15 bases lay in between. The length of the CDR3 is 12 residues. Germline V gives CDR1 MNHEY, CDR2 SVGAGI. The CDR3 region is CACVEWGNEQFF. Written as DNA, the CDR3 is TGTGCCTGTGTCGAGTGGGGGAATGAGCAGTTCTTC.

The chain carries TRBV7-2 and TRBJ2-2; maybe TRBD1 (6 bases). The CDR3 contains 16 residues. The germline CDR1 and CDR2 sequences are SGHTA and FQGNSA. V dropped 2 bases and J dropped 0 bases, with 10 bases sitting between them. CDR3 sequence: CASSLMGASNTGELFF. The CDR3 DNA reads as TGTGCCAGCAGCTTAATGGGGGCGTCGAACACCGGGGAGCTGTTTTTT.

CDR3 amino acids: CASTVKRDTQYF. The CDR3 nucleotides read TGCGCCAGCACGGTTAAGCGAGATACGCAGTATTTT. The chain is built from TRBV5-1 and TRBJ2-3, with no clear D. Trimming removed 6 bases at V and 5 bases at J, with 10 bases between. The CDR3 length is 12 residues. The V gene's germline CDR1 is SGHRS and CDR2 YFSETQ.

The chain employs TRBV9 and TRBJ1-3; D gene unclear. V was pared by 0 bases and J by 0 bases, with 7 bases between. The CDR3 has 15 amino acids. The V gene's germline CDR1 is SGDLS and CDR2 YYNGEE. The CDR3 DNA is TGTGCCAGCAGCGTAGAGGGCAACTCTGGAAACACCATATATTTT. Protein sequence: CASSVEGNSGNTIYF.

The chain uses TRBV5-1 and TRBJ2-1; D is uncertain. Germline assignment: CDR1 SGHRS and CDR2 YFSETQ. The CDR3 consists of 15 residues. Trimming took off 0 bases at V and 6 bases at J, with 13 bases between the two ends. CDR3 coding DNA: TGCGCCAGCAGCTTGGCGGGTATTGAATTCAATGAGCAGTTCTTC. This encodes CASSLAGIEFNEQFF.

The chain is built from TRBV6-4 and TRBJ2-2, with D perhaps TRBD2 (5 bases). This CDR3 has 14 amino acids. The germline gives CDR1 MRHNA, CDR2 SNTAGT. With 6 bases removed from V and 7 bases from J, the gap between germline ends came to 15 bases. The CDR3 loop is CASSLDWFGGELFF. The CDR3 bases are TGTGCCAGCAGCCTGGACTGGTTCGGCGGGGAGCTGTTTTTT.

The chain employs TRBV11-2 and TRBJ2-5; TRBD1 matches 7 bases. The V and J ends lost 0 bases and 5 bases, in that order; junction bases with no gene match: 12. The V gene's germline CDR1 is SGHAT and CDR2 FQNNGV. The CDR3 covers 17 residues. CDR3 amino acids: CASSLDIRRGPWETQYF. The DNA for the CDR3 is TGTGCCAGCAGCTTAGATATTCGAAGGGGGCCTTGGGAGACCCAGTACTTC.

This sequence joins TRBV10-2 and TRBJ1-4; the D gene is possibly TRBD1 (6 bases). Trimming left V 6 bases short and J 7 bases short, with 18 bases between. Germline CDR1 reads WSHSY; CDR2 reads SAAADI. CDR3 length: 15 residues. CDR3 bases: TGCGCCAGCAGGTCACAGGGAGGCGGGGGTGAAAAACTGTTTTTT. Protein: CASRSQGGGGEKLFF.

DNA for the CDR3: TGTGCCAGCAGCTCCACCCGACTAGGCACAGATACGCAGTATTTT. Protein product: CASSSTRLGTDTQYF. J is TRBJ2-3 and V is TRBV7-9; maybe TRBD2 (6 bases). Germline-derived CDR1 and CDR2 are SEHNR and FQNEAQ (reference sequence). The CDR3 totals 15 residues. Trimming took 4 bases from V and 1 from J, leaving 12 bases between them.